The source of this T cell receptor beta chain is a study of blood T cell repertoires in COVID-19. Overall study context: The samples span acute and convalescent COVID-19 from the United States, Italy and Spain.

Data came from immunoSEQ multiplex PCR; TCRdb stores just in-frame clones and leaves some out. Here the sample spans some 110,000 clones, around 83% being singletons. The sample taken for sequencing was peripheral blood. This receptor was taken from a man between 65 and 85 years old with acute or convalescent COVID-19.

The DNA for the CDR3 is TGTGCCAGCAGTTTCTCGGGGGCCAACGTCCTGACTTTC. Its protein is CASSFSGANVLTF. The chain links TRBV28 to TRBJ2-6; D is unclear. CDR3 length: 13 amino acids. Between the trimmed V and J ends, which lost 3 bases and 4 bases, there was a span of 4 bases. Germline values: CDR1 MDHEN, CDR2 SYDVKM.